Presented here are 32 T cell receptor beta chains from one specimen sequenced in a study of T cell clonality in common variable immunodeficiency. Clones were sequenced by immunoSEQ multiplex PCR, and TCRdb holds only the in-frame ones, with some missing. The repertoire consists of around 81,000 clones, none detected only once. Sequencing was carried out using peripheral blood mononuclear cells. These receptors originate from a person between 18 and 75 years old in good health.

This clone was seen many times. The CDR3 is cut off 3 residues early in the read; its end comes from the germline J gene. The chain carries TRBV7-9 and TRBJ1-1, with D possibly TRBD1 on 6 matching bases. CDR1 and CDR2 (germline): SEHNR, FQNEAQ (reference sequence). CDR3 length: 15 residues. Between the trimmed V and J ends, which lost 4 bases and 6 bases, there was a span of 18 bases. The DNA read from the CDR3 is TGTGCCAGCAGCTCTTTCCAGGGGCCGGCAGCTGAA. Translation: CASSSFQGPAAE. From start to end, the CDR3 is CASSSFQGPAAEAFF.

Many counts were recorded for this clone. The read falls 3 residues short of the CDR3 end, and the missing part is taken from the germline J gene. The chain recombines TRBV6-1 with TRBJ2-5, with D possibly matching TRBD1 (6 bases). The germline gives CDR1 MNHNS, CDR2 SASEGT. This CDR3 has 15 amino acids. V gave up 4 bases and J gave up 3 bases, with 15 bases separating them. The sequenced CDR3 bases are TGTGCCAGCAGTGCAAACAGAGGGGGTAAAGAGACC. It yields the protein CASSANRGGKET. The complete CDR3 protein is CASSANRGGKETQYF.

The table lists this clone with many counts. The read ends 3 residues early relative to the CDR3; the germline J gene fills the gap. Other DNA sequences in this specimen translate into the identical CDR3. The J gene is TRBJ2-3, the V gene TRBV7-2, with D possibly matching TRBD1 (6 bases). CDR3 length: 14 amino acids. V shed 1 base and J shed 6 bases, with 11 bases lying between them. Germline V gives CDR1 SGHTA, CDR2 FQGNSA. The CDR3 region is CASSLEQGADTQYF. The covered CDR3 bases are TGTGCCAGCAGCTTAGAACAGGGTGCCGATACG.

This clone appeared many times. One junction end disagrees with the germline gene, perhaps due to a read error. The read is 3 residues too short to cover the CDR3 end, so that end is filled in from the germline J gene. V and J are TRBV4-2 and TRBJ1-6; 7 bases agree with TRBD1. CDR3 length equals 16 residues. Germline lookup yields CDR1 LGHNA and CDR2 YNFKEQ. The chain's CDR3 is CASSPDRVSYNSPLHF. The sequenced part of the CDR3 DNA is TGCGCCAGCAGCCCAGACAGGGTATCCTATAATTCACCC.

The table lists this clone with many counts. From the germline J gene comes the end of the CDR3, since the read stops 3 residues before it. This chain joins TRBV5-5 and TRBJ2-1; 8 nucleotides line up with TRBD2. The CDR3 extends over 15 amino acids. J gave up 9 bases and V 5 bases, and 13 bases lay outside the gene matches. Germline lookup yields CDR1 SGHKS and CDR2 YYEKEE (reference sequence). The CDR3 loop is CASSSTPGTRSEQFF. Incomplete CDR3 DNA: TGTGCCAGCAGTTCGACCCCCGGGACTAGGAGTGAG.

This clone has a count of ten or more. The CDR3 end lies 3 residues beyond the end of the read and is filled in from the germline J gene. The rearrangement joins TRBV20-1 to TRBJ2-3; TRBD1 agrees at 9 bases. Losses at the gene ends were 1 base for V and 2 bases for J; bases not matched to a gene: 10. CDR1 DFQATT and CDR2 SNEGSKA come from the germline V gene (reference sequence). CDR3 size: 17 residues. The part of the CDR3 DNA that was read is TGCAGTGCTAGAGGGGGAAGTTGGACAGGGGCCACAGATACG. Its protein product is CSARGGSWTGATDT. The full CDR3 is CSARGGSWTGATDTQYF.

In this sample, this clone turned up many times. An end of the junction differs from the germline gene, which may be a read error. The sequenced part of the CDR3 DNA is TGCGCCAGCAGCCAAGATTGGAGCGGGGGGCGCACAGATACG. It specifies CASSQDWSGGRTDT. The CDR3 as a whole reads CASSQDWSGGRTDTQYF. The rearrangement joins TRBV4-2 to TRBJ2-3, with 9 bases that match TRBD2. Read data end 3 residues before the CDR3 end; the end is taken from the germline J gene. The CDR3 has 17 amino acids. Germline CDR1 reads LGHNA; CDR2 reads YNFKEQ.

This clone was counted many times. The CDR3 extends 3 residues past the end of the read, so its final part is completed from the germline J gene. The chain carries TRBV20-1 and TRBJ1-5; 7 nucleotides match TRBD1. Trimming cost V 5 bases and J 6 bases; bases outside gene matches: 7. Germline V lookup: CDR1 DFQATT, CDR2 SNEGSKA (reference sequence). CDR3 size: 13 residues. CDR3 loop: CSAPPGGGQPQHF. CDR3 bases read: TGCAGTGCTCCCCCAGGGGGAGGTCAGCCC.

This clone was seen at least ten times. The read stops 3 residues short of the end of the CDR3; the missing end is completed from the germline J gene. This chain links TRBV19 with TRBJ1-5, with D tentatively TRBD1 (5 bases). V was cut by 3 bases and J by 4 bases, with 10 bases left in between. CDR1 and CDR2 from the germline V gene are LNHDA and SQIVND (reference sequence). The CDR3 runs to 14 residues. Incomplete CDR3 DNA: TGTGCCAGTAGTATGTCGGGGGGGAATCAGCCC. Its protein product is CASSMSGGNQP. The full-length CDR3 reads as CASSMSGGNQPQHF.

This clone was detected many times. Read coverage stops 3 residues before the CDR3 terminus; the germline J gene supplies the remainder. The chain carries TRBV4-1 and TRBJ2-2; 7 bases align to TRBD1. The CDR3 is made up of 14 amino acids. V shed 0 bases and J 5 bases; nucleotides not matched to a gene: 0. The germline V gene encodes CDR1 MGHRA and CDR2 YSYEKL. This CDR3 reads CASSQEQGTGELFF. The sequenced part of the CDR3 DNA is TGCGCCAGCAGCCAAGAACAGGGGACCGGGGAG.

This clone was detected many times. This CDR3 reads CSARDPRGPYEQYF. Incomplete CDR3 DNA: TGCAGTGCTAGAGATCCAAGGGGCCCCTACGAG. This sequence joins TRBV20-1 and TRBJ2-7; D possibly corresponds to TRBD1 (5 bases). From the germline J gene comes the end of the CDR3, since the read stops 3 residues before it. V was cut by 0 bases and J by 2 bases, with 11 bases left in between. The CDR3 is 14 amino acids. Germline assignment: CDR1 DFQATT and CDR2 SNEGSKA (reference sequence).

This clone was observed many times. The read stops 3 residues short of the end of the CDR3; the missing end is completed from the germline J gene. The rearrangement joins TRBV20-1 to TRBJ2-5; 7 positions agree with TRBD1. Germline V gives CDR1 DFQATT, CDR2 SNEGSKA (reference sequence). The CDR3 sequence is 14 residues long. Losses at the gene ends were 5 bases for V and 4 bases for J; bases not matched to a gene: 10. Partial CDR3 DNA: TGCAGTGCTTACCCGGGACAGAGCCTAGAGACC. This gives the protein CSAYPGQSLET. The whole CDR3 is CSAYPGQSLETQYF.

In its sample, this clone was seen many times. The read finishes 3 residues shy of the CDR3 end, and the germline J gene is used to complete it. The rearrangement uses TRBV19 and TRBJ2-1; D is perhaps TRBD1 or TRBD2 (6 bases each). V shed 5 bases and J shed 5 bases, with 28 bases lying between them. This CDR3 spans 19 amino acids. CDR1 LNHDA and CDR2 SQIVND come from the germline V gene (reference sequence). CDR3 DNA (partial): TGTGCCAGTAGTCCCCGGAGGGGACAACAAGTCGTAGGGCACAATGAG. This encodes CASSPRRGQQVVGHNE. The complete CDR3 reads CASSPRRGQQVVGHNEQFF.

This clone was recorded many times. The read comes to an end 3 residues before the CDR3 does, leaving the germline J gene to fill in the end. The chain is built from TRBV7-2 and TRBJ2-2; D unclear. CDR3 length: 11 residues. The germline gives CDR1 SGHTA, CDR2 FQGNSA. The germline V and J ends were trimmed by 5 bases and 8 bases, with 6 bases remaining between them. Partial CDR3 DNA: TGTGCCAGCAGCGAGCTGGGGGAG. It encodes CASSELGE. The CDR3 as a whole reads CASSELGELFF.

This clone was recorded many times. The part of the CDR3 DNA that was read is TGTGCCAGCAGCTATCTCCGGGGACTAGCGGATTCCTACGAG. It encodes CASSYLRGLADSYE. The whole CDR3 protein reads CASSYLRGLADSYEQYF. The chain combines TRBV6-2 or TRBV6-3 with TRBJ2-7, with 11 nucleotides matching TRBD2. Read coverage stops 3 residues before the CDR3 terminus; the germline J gene supplies the remainder. V trimming: 6 bases; J trimming: 1 base; junction bases outside the gene matches: 11. The length of the CDR3 is 17 residues. Germline CDR1 reads MNHEY; CDR2 reads SVGEGT.

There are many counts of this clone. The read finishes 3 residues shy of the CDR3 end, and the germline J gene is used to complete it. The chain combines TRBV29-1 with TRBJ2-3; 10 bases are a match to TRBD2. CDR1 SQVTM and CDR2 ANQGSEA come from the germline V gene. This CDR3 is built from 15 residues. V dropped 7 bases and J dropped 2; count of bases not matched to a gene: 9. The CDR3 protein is CSEKPGLANTDTQYF. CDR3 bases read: TGCAGCGAGAAGCCGGGACTAGCGAACACAGATACG.

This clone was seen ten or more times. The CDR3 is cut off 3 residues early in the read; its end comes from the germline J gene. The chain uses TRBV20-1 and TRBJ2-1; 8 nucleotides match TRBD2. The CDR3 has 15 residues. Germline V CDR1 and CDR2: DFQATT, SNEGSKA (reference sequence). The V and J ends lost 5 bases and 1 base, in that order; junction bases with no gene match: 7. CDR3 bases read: TGCAGTGCTTTTGGTAGCGGGGTTTCCTACAATGAG. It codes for CSAFGSGVSYNE. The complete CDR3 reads CSAFGSGVSYNEQFF.

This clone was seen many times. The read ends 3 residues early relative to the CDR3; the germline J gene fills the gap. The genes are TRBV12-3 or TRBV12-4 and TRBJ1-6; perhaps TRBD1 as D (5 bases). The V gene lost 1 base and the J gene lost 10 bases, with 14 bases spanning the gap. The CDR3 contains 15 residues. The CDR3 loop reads CASSLGQGLGSPLHF. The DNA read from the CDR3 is TGTGCCAGCAGTTTAGGTCAGGGTCTTGGATCACCC.

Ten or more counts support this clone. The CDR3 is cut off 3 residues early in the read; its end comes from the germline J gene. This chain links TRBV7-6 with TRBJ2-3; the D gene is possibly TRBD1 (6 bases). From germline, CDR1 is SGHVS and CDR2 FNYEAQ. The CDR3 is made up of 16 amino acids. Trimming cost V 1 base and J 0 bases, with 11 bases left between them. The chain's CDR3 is CASSLGRGLSTDTQYF. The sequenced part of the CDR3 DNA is TGTGCCAGCAGCTTAGGCAGGGGATTAAGCACAGATACG.

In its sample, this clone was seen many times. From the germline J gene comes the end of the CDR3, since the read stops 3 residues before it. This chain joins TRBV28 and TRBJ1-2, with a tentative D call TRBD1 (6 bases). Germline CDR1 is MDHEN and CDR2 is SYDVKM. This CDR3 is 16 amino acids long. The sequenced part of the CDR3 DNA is TGTGCCAGCAGTTTCTCTATATCAGGGGAGGGAGGGAGC. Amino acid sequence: CASSFSISGEGGS. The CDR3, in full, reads CASSFSISGEGGSYTF.

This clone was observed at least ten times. Here the CDR3 reads CALDRENYGYTF. The DNA read from the CDR3 is TGTGCCCTTGACAGGGAGAACTATGGC. The chain combines TRBV30 with TRBJ1-2; 7 positions match TRBD1. The CDR3 is cut off 3 residues early in the read; its end comes from the germline J gene. V was pared by 8 bases and J by 2 bases, with 5 bases of the junction left unmatched. Germline V gene lookup returns CDR1 GTSNPN and CDR2 SVGIG (reference sequence). The CDR3 is 12 residues long.

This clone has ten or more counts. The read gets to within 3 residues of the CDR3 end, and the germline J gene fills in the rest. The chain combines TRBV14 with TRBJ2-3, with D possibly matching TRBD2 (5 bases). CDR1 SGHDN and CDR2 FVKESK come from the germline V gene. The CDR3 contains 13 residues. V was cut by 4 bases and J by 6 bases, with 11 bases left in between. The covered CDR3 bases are TGTGCCAGCAGCCTTGCGGGTCTGGATACG. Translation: CASSLAGLDT. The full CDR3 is CASSLAGLDTQYF.

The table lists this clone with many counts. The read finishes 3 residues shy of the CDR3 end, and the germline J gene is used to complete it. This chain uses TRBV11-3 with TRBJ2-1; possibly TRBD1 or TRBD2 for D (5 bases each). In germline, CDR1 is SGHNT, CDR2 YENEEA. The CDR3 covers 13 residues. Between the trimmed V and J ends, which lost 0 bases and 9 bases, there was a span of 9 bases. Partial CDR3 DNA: TGTGCCAGCAGCTTAGATACAGGAGGTGAG. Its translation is CASSLDTGGE. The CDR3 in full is CASSLDTGGEQFF.

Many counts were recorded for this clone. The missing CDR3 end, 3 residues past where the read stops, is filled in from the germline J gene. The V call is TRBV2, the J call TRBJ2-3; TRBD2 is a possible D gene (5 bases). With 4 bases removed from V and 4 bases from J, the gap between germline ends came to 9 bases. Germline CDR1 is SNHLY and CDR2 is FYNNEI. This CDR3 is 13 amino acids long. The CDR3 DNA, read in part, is TGTGCCAGCAGTGGACTACGGGCAGATACG. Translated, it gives CASSGLRADT. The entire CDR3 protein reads CASSGLRADTQYF.

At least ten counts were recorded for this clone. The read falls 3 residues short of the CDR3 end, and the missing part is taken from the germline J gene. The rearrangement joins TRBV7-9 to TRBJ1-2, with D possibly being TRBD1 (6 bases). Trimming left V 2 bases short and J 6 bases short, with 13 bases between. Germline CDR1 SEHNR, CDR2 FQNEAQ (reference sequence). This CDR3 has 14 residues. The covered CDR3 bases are TGTGCCAGCAGCTTAACAGGGAGAGCGGATGGC. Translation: CASSLTGRADG. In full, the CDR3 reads CASSLTGRADGYTF.

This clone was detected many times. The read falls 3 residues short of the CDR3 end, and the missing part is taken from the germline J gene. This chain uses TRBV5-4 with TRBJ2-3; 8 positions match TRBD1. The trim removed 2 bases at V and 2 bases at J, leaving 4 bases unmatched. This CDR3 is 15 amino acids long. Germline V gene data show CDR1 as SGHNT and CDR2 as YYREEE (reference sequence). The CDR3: CASSLGTGDTDTQYF. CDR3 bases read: TGTGCCAGCAGCTTAGGGACAGGAGACACAGATACG. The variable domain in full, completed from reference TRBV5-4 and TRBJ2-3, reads ETGVTQSPTHLIKTRGQQVTLRCSSQSGHNTVSWYQQALGQGPQFIFQYYREEENGRGNFPPRFSGLQFPNYSSELNVNALELDDSALYLCASSLGTGDTDTQYFGPGTRLTVL.

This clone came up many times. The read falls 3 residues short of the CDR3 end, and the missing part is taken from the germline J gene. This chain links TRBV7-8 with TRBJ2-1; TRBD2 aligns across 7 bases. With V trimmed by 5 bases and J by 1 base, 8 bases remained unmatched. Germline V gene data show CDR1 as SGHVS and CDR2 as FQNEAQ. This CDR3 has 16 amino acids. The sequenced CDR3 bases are TGTGCCAGCAGCCCCGGCTGGCGGGAGTCCTACAATGAG. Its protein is CASSPGWRESYNE. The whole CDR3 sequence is CASSPGWRESYNEQFF.

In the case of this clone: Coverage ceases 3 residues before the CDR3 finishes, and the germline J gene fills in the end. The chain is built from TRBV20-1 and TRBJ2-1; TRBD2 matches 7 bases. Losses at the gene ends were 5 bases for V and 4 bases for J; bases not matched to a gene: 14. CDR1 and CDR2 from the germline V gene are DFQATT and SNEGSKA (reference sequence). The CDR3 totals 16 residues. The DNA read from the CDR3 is TGCAGTGCTTCCCTTGAGCTAGCGGCCGAGTACAATGAG. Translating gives CSASLELAAEYNE. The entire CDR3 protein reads CSASLELAAEYNEQFF.

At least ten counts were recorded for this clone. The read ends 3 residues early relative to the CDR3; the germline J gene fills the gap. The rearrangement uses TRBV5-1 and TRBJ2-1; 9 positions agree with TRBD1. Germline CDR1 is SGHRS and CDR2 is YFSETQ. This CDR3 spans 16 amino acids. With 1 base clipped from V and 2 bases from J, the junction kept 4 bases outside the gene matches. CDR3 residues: CASSLYWDRAYNEQFF. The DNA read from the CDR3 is TGCGCCAGCAGCTTGTACTGGGACAGGGCCTACAATGAG.

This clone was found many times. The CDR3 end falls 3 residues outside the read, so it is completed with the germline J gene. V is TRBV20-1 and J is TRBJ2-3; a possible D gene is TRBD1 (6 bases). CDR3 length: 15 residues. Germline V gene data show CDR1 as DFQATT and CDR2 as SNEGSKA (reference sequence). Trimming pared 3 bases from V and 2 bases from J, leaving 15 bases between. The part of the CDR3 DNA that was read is TGCAGTGCTAGCCTCCTGGGGGCCCCCACAGATACG. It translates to CSASLLGAPTDT. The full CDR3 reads CSASLLGAPTDTQYF.

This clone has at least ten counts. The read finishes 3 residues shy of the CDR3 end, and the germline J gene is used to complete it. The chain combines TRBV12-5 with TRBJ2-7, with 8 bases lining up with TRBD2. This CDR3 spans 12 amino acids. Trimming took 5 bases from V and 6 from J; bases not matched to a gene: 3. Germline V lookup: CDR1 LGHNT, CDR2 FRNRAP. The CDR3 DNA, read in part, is TGTGCTAGTGGTCCAGGACTAGCCGAG. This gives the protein CASGPGLAE. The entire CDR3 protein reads CASGPGLAEQYF.

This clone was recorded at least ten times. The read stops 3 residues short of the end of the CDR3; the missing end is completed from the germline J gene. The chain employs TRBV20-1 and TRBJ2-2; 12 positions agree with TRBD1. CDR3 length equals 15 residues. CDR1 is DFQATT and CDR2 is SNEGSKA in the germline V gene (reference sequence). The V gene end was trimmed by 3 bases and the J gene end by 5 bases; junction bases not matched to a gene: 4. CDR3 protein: CSARGQGAQTGELFF. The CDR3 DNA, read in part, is TGCAGTGCTAGGGGACAGGGGGCACAGACCGGGGAG.